One and the same sample provided the 10 T cell receptor beta chains below, sequenced in a study of naive and memory T cell subsets (TCRdb year 2017). Libraries came from UMI-ligation and nested PCR. The sequencing machine was an Illumina MiSeq. The beta constant-region primer was an equimolar mix of two oligonucleotides covering both TRBC1 and TRBC2. Clones were called with MiXCR by TCRdb after fastp trimmed the public reads at Q25, and only in-frame beta chains were retained. Here each entry gathers all rows of one CDR3 protein and keeps the most common genes and DNA. The sample records about 21,000 distinct CDR3 sequences, 11% of which are singletons. 15% to 20% of the sample comes from the top ten. The sequencing input was central memory CD8+ T cells from blood. Sample cell subset or site, as interpreted from the label and publication: central memory, CD45RA- CD27+. The receptors originated from a human donor in good health.

This clonotype was counted many times. The chain couples TRBV12-3 or TRBV12-4 to TRBJ1-1; D uncertain. The V end was cut by 6 bases, the J end by 2 bases, with 10 bases between. The CDR3 is made up of 13 amino acids. CDR3 loop: CASSPDVNTEAFF. The CDR3 nucleotides are TGTGCCAGCAGCCCTGACGTAAACACTGAAGCTTTCTTT.

This clonotype was observed many times. V is TRBV10-2 and J is TRBJ2-2; a weak D match, TRBD1 (6 bases). The ends were cut back, 3 bases at V and 0 bases at J, with 11 bases in the middle. The germline V gene encodes CDR1 WSHSY and CDR2 SAAADI. The CDR3 is 16 residues long. The CDR3, as DNA: TGCGCCAGCAGTGAACGGCCAGGGGCGAACACCGGGGAGCTGTTTTTT. Its protein is CASSERPGANTGELFF.

This clonotype came up a few times. The chain joins TRBV16 to TRBJ1-1; the D gene is possibly TRBD1 (5 bases). CDR1 is KGHSY, CDR2 FQNENV, per germline. The length of the CDR3 is 13 residues. Trimming pared 4 bases from V and 7 bases from J, leaving 13 bases between. In DNA, the CDR3 is TGTGCCAGCAGCCTCCGGGACGGGCATGAAGCTTTCTTT. Its translation: CASSLRDGHEAFF.

This clonotype was detected ten times or more. The chain carries TRBV7-2 and TRBJ2-7; 11 bases align to TRBD2. Germline lookup yields CDR1 SGHTA and CDR2 FQGNSA. J lost 3 bases, V lost 3 bases, and 10 bases had no gene match. The CDR3 runs 17 residues. CDR3 nucleotides: TGTGCCAGCAGCTTTGACCACGGGACTAGCGGCCACTACGAGCAGTACTTC. This codes for CASSFDHGTSGHYEQYF.

This clonotype showed up just a few times. The V and J genes are TRBV6-5 and TRBJ2-5; 12 nucleotides agree with TRBD2. Unmatched junction bases numbered 17, after V lost 4 bases and J lost 5 bases. CDR3 length: 19 amino acids. Germline CDR1 and CDR2: MNHEY and SVGAGI. The CDR3 DNA sequence: TGTGCCAGCAGTTCCGCACCGGTTTCTAGCGGGAGGGCCTCTGAGACCCAGTACTTC. Its translation is CASSSAPVSSGRASETQYF.

This clonotype was detected only a few times. CDR3 sequence (DNA): TGTGCCAGCAGTGAAGAGGTAGGAGAAGAGACCCAGTACTTC. It is translated as CASSEEVGEETQYF. This sequence joins TRBV2 and TRBJ2-5; D call uncertain. Between the trimmed V and J ends, which lost 1 base and 3 bases, there was a span of 9 bases. The CDR3 totals 14 residues. CDR1 is SNHLY and CDR2 is FYNNEI in the germline V gene.

This chain links TRBV5-6 with TRBJ2-7; D is possibly TRBD1 or TRBD2 (5 bases each). V lost 4 bases and J lost 0, with 14 bases in between. Germline V CDR1 and CDR2: SGHDT, YYEEEE. The CDR3 extends over 15 amino acids. This CDR3 reads CASSPVGGASYEQYF. In DNA, the CDR3 is TGTGCCAGCAGCCCCGTTGGGGGAGCCTCCTACGAGCAGTACTTC. The variable domain in full, completed from reference TRBV5-6 and TRBJ2-7, reads DAGVTQSPTHLIKTRGQQVTLRCSPKSGHDTVSWYQQALGQGPQFIFQYYEEEERQRGNFPDRFSGHQFPNYSSELNVNALLLGDSALYLCASSPVGGASYEQYFGPGTRLTVT.

This clonotype showed up many times. V and J are TRBV27 and TRBJ2-1, with D perhaps TRBD2 (6 bases). Trimming removed 5 bases from V and 5 bases from J, with 22 bases in between. There are 17 residues in the CDR3. In germline, CDR1 is MNHEY, CDR2 SMNVEV (reference sequence). The CDR3: CASSGGGGPSTNNEQFF. CDR3 bases: TGTGCCAGCAGTGGGGGAGGTGGGCCCTCGACTAACAATGAGCAGTTCTTC.

The J gene is TRBJ1-1, the V gene TRBV11-2; 7 nucleotides line up with TRBD1. Per the germline V gene, CDR1 is SGHAT and CDR2 is FQNNGV. This CDR3 comprises 15 residues. Unmatched junction bases numbered 6, after V lost 5 bases and J lost 0 bases. The CDR3 is CASSATQGLNTEAFF. Here the CDR3 DNA reads TGTGCCAGCAGCGCGACACAGGGGTTGAACACTGAAGCTTTCTTT.

This clonotype was found a few times. CDR3 protein: CASSSQVLNTEAFF. The DNA of the CDR3 is TGCGCCAGCAGTTCACAGGTACTAAACACTGAAGCTTTCTTT. The chain is built from TRBV4-1 and TRBJ1-1; TRBD1 might be the D (5 bases). The CDR3 extends over 14 amino acids. Per germline, CDR1 MGHRA and CDR2 YSYEKL. Deletions cut 6 bases from V and 2 bases from J, with 13 bases between.